This T cell receptor (beta chain) was recorded in a study of blood T cell repertoires in COVID-19. Study background: Samples of COVID-19 (acute and convalescent) were obtained from the United States, Italy and Spain. The cDNA or gDNA used as material had been derived from T cells, B-cell-depleted T cells, or PBMCs.

Per the germline V gene, CDR1 is MGHRA and CDR2 is YSYEKL. With 4 bases removed from V and 10 bases from J, the gap between germline ends came to 16 bases. The CDR3 has 14 residues. Authors' methods: Estimated nucleated cell counts came from reference gene primer amplification. Data came from immunoSEQ multiplex PCR; TCRdb stores just in-frame clones and leaves some out. The DNA gave D and trimming, while V, J and clone size come from that table. The table has nearly 110,000 clones, about 90% seen once. The chain is built from TRBV4-1 and TRBJ1-4, with D unresolved. This clonotype originated in a man aged 35-49 years with active or convalescent COVID-19. Sequenced input: peripheral blood. For the CDR3, the DNA is TGCGCCAGCAGCCCTCCCCAGCAGGTCGGAAAACTGTTTTTT. Protein product: CASSPPQQVGKLFF.